Below are 22 T cell receptor beta chains sequenced from a single sample in a study of regulatory T cells in long-lasting Graves disease. Arm-PCR of CDR3 regions and iRepertoire HTBI primers were used to build TCR beta libraries. MiXCR, run by TCRdb on the multiplex PCR reads, gives a single entry per CDR3 protein. This sample has 430,000 or so distinct CDR3 sequences; approximately 22% occur once, and the top ten carry roughly an eighth. Time point specified: persistent/refractory GD, antithyroid drugs over 5 years with positive TRAb. The TCR library used RNA extracted from PBMCs. The sequencing here drew on peripheral blood mononuclear cells (PBMCs), taken when the disease was refractory, from a patient treated with antithyroid drugs. These receptors all come from a female donor with Graves disease.

This clonotype has just a few counts. The CDR3 spells CASSLNRDTQYF. In DNA form, the CDR3 reads TGTGCCAGCAGCTTAAATCGGGATACGCAGTATTTT. The chain recombines TRBV11-2 with TRBJ2-3; D unresolved. The CDR3 covers 12 residues. In germline, CDR1 is SGHAT, CDR2 FQNNGV. V was pared by 2 bases and J by 6 bases, with 6 bases between.

In this sample, this clonotype turned up a few times. This may come from a read error, since a much larger clone is one base off. The rearrangement joins TRBV27 to TRBJ1-4; 7 nucleotides align to TRBD1. With V trimmed by 5 bases and J by 4 bases, 7 bases remained unmatched. CDR3 length: 15 amino acids. Germline V lookup: CDR1 MNHEY, CDR2 SMNVEV (reference sequence). For the CDR3, the DNA is TGTGCCAGCAGTGAAGGGGACAGACGTAATGAAAAACTGTTTTTT. Amino acid sequence: CASSEGDRRNEKLFF.

This clonotype was seen only a few times. This sequence joins TRBV28 and TRBJ2-1, with TRBD2 identical over 8 bases. The CDR3 contains 16 residues. Trimming removed 5 bases from V and 4 bases from J; junction bases left unmatched: 10. Germline lookup yields CDR1 MDHEN and CDR2 SYDVKM. The CDR3 DNA sequence: TGTGCCAGCAGTCCTCGCTGGCCTAGCGGGTACAATGAGCAGTTCTTC. The encoded protein is CASSPRWPSGYNEQFF.

This clonotype has ten or more counts. The V gene is TRBV27, the J gene TRBJ2-7; no clear D gene. The germline V gene encodes CDR1 MNHEY and CDR2 SMNVEV (reference sequence). The germline V and J ends were trimmed by 9 bases and 3 bases, with 15 bases remaining between them. The CDR3 sequence is 13 residues long. The CDR3 region has the DNA TGTGCCAGTAATGGGCCATTTCTCTACGAGCAGTACTTC. Translating gives CASNGPFLYEQYF.

The gene calls are TRBV18 and TRBJ1-1; D remains unclear. Germline CDR1 and CDR2: KGHSH and LQKENI. CDR3 size: 15 residues. The V and J ends lost 6 bases and 1 base respectively, with 15 bases between them. The chain's CDR3 is CASSPLSSENTEAFF. The CDR3 nucleotides read TGTGCCAGCTCTCCTCTTAGCTCAGAGAACACTGAAGCTTTCTTT.

This clonotype has at least ten counts. The gene calls are TRBV28 and TRBJ1-2; 7 bases are a match to TRBD1. Germline-derived CDR1 and CDR2 are MDHEN and SYDVKM. Trimming cost V 5 bases and J 1 base; bases outside gene matches: 4. This CDR3 is built from 14 residues. CDR3 nucleotides: TGTGCCAGCAGTGCAGGGGGGGATAACTATGGCTACACCTTC. It translates to CASSAGGDNYGYTF.

This clonotype has ten or more counts. V is TRBV7-9 and J is TRBJ2-5; no clear D. V was clipped by 3 bases and J by 3 bases, with 11 bases between them. The CDR3 runs to 14 residues. CDR1 and CDR2 (germline): SEHNR, FQNEAQ (reference sequence). The CDR3 sequence is CASSFRQTEETQYF. CDR3 DNA: TGTGCCAGCAGCTTTCGGCAGACCGAAGAGACCCAGTACTTC.

This clonotype occurred many times. This chain uses TRBV28 with TRBJ1-1; D is possibly TRBD1 (5 bases). Trimming removed 4 bases from V and 5 bases from J, with 8 bases in between. CDR3 length: 12 amino acids. Germline V gene lookup returns CDR1 MDHEN and CDR2 SYDVKM. Written as DNA, the CDR3 is TGTGCCAGCAGTTGGGGGGAAACTGAAGCTTTCTTT. As protein: CASSWGETEAFF.

The V and J genes are TRBV7-9 and TRBJ2-1, with no clear D. Between the trimmed V and J ends, which lost 2 bases and 6 bases, there was a span of 14 bases. Germline-derived CDR1 and CDR2 are SEHNR and FQNEAQ (reference sequence). The CDR3 covers 15 residues. The DNA for the CDR3 is TGTGCCAGCAGCTTAAATCACCTAGACCGCAATGAGCAGTTCTTC. It codes for CASSLNHLDRNEQFF.

The CDR3 DNA is TGTGCCAGCAGTGAATCAGGGAGGAATGGCTACACCTTC. Translating it yields CASSESGRNGYTF. This chain connects TRBV6-2 or TRBV6-3 to TRBJ1-2; a possible D gene is TRBD1 (5 bases). The CDR3 length is 13 residues. Trimming removed 5 bases at V and 6 bases at J, with 13 bases between. Germline CDR1 is MNHEY and CDR2 is SVGEGT.

The table lists this clonotype with a few counts. The V call is TRBV15, the J call TRBJ2-6; TRBD1 is a possible D gene (7 bases). The germline V and J ends were trimmed by 1 base and 0 bases, with 16 bases remaining between them. CDR3 length: 19 residues. CDR1 is LNHNV, CDR2 YYDKDF, per germline (reference sequence). The CDR3 nucleotides are TGTGCCACCAGCAGAGGGAGCGGAGGGGGCCCCTCTGGGGCCAACGTCCTGACTTTC. It codes for CATSRGSGGGPSGANVLTF.

Concerning this clonotype: This clone may be a read error of a much larger clone one base away. The gene calls are TRBV3-1 and TRBJ2-7; no reliable D call. CDR1 is LGHDT and CDR2 is YNNKEL in the germline V gene (reference sequence). The CDR3 has 14 amino acids. V was trimmed by 4 bases and J by 0 bases, leaving 10 bases between them. The DNA of the CDR3 is TGTGCCAGCAGCCGAGAGGTCAGCTCCTACGAGCAGTACTTC. This gives the protein CASSREVSSYEQYF.

This clonotype was observed many times. This chain uses TRBV28 with TRBJ2-7; possibly TRBD2 for D (7 bases). The V end lost 5 bases, the J end lost 5 bases, and 31 bases lay between the germline ends. Germline CDR1 MDHEN, CDR2 SYDVKM. The CDR3 sequence is 19 residues long. The DNA for the CDR3 is TGTGCCAGCAGTCCTTCTGGGGGGGCGTTTTCCTTTAGTTCGCACGAGCAGTACTTC. Encoded protein: CASSPSGGAFSFSSHEQYF.

This clonotype was recorded a few times. The chain joins TRBV20-1 to TRBJ2-5; 10 bases fit TRBD2. Germline CDR1 reads DFQATT; CDR2 reads SNEGSKA (reference sequence). V lost 4 bases, J lost 5 bases, and 7 bases stayed unmatched. The CDR3 is made up of 14 amino acids. DNA of the CDR3: TGCAGTGCTACTTCTAGCGGGAGACGGGAGACCCAGTACTTC. Amino acid sequence: CSATSSGRRETQYF.

The sample holds a few counts of this clonotype. V and J are TRBV27 and TRBJ2-7; 7 bases agree with TRBD1. J was trimmed by 3 bases and V by 3 bases; bases with no gene match: 5. Germline lookup yields CDR1 MNHEY and CDR2 SMNVEV (reference sequence). The CDR3 runs to 14 residues. The CDR3 spells CASSFTGALYEQYF. The CDR3 DNA is TGTGCCAGCAGTTTTACAGGGGCTCTCTACGAGCAGTACTTC.

The J gene is TRBJ2-2, the V gene TRBV7-9; 8 bases are shared with TRBD2. CDR1 is SEHNR and CDR2 is FQNEAQ in the germline V gene (reference sequence). J gave up 2 bases and V 1 base, and 6 bases lay outside the gene matches. CDR3 size: 17 residues. CDR3 amino acids: CASSLGLAGINTGELFF. In nucleotides, the CDR3 is TGTGCCAGCAGCTTAGGTCTAGCGGGCATAAACACCGGGGAGCTGTTTTTT.

V gene TRBV5-4 combines with J gene TRBJ1-6; unclear D gene. CDR1 is SGHNT, CDR2 YYREEE, per germline (reference sequence). This CDR3 contains 13 residues. V shed 0 bases and J shed 5 bases, with 3 bases lying between them. The CDR3 DNA is TGTGCCAGCAGCTTGGACGATAATTCACCCCTCCACTTT. Translated, it gives CASSLDDNSPLHF.

The chain uses TRBV7-9 and TRBJ1-5; TRBD1 matches 7 bases. Germline-derived CDR1 and CDR2 are SEHNR and FQNEAQ (reference sequence). The CDR3 has 16 residues. V was pared by 10 bases and J by 11 bases, with 23 bases of the junction left unmatched. The CDR3 DNA follows: TGTGCCACAGGGGGGCTACAGGTTTGGGAAAGATCAGCCCAGCATTTT. Residues: CATGGLQVWERSAQHF.

This clonotype has ten or more counts. The chain links TRBV12-3 or TRBV12-4 to TRBJ1-2; D possibly corresponds to TRBD1 (5 bases). With 6 bases removed from V and 4 bases from J, the gap between germline ends came to 15 bases. This CDR3 is 14 amino acids long. The CDR3 is CASRGEGPLYGYTF. CDR3 nucleotides: TGTGCCAGCAGGGGGGAGGGGCCCCTCTATGGCTACACCTTC.

About this clonotype itself: The germline gene is not matched at one end of the junction; a read error may be the cause. This CDR3 is CANSLRSAGGSHANTGELFF. CDR3 sequence (DNA): TGTGCCAACAGCTTAAGGTCAGCGGGCGGGAGTCACGCGAACACCGGGGAGCTGTTTTTT. This chain connects TRBV7-2 to TRBJ2-2; 7 bases line up with TRBD2. The CDR3 is 20 residues long. Germline V gene lookup returns CDR1 SGHTA and CDR2 FQGNSA. Full variable domain (missing parts from reference TRBV7-2 and TRBJ2-2): GAGVSQSPSNKVTEKGKDVELRCDPISGHTALYWYRQSLGQGLEFLIYFQGNSAPDKSGLPSDRFSAERTGGSVSTLTIQRTQQEDSAVYLCANSLRSAGGSHANTGELFFGEGSRLTVL.

This clonotype occurred many times. The rearrangement joins TRBV28 to TRBJ2-5; D might be TRBD2 (5 bases). V shed 5 bases and J shed 4 bases, with 23 bases lying between them. Germline V CDR1 and CDR2: MDHEN, SYDVKM. There are 17 residues in the CDR3. CDR3 nucleotide sequence: TGTGCCAGCAGTCCCTTAGGGCGGGCGGTCGCCCCAGAGACCCAGTACTTC. Amino acid sequence: CASSPLGRAVAPETQYF.

This clonotype came up a few times. The rearrangement joins TRBV6-5 to TRBJ1-1; D remains unclear. This CDR3 region has 15 residues. V was clipped by 4 bases and J by 0 bases, with 12 bases between them. CDR1 MNHEY and CDR2 SVGAGI come from the germline V gene. The CDR3 reads CASSSSEPLNTEAFF. DNA for the CDR3: TGTGCCAGCAGTTCGAGCGAGCCTCTGAACACTGAAGCTTTCTTT.